This TCR beta chain is drawn from a study of T cell changes during pregnancy in multiple sclerosis. Assay used: immunoSEQ multiplex PCR; TCRdb lists only in-frame clones, some missing. The data hold approximately 100,000 clones, with 91% observed a single time. This CDR3 comprises 15 residues. The trim removed 5 bases at V and 2 bases at J, leaving 8 bases unmatched. CDR1 and CDR2 from the germline V gene are SGHTA and FQGNSA. This sequence joins TRBV7-2 and TRBJ1-2, with 7 bases matching TRBD1. This sequence was found in a female donor with multiple sclerosis, enrolled in a pregnancy study. The sample consisted of peripheral blood, taken in the second trimester of pregnancy. The CDR3 DNA follows: TGTGCCAGCAGCAATCCGACAGGGACGAACTATGGCTACACCTTC. It yields the protein CASSNPTGTNYGYTF. The full variable domain, with the rest looked up from reference TRBV7-2 and TRBJ1-2, is GAGVSQSPSNKVTEKGKDVELRCDPISGHTALYWYRQSLGQGLEFLIYFQGNSAPDKSGLPSDRFSAERTGGSVSTLTIQRTQQEDSAVYLCASSNPTGTNYGYTFGSGTRLTVV.